This record concerns one T cell receptor beta chain sequence. No antigen is known for it. Within one base of it there is no much larger clone, and no base qualities were kept. V and J are truncated by 4 bases and 7 bases respectively, leaving an intervening sequence of 15 bases. As encoded in the germline V gene, CDR1 is SGHDT while CDR2 is YYEEEE. From cysteine to phenylalanine, the CDR3 is 14 amino acids long. The CDR3 DNA has 42 bases and is translated from base 1. Enrolling through a virtual design, the prospective study's participants ranged in age from about 18 to 100 years and lived across 20 to 30 United States geographic areas. In the prospective study, participants were assigned to cohorts based on the clinical history participants reported in a screening survey and a study questionnaire. Recovered participants in ImmuneRACE Cohort 3 were defined as having two consecutive negative NP/OP PCR tests, clearance from a healthcare professional, or resolution of symptoms. Mobile phlebotomists in the prospective study collected whole blood, serum and a nasopharyngeal or oropharyngeal swab from every participant. Additional blood draws and questionnaires over a roughly two-month period could optionally be provided by prospective study participants. Blood samples from the prospective study were shipped frozen or at room temperature prior to DNA extraction.

This sample was taken from a study of blood T cell repertoires in COVID-19 (dated by TCRdb to 2019 to 2021). Some background on the complete study: The collaborator samples originated in the United States, Italy and Spain and spanned the acute and convalescent phases of COVID-19. Deeply sampled blood TCRbeta repertoires from subjects exposed to, actively infected with, or recovered from COVID-19 were included in the dataset. Sample metadata almost always included a de-identified subject ID, COVID-19 status, age in years and sex. Where HLA class I and class II types were available, the types were taken from metadata supplied by the sample provider, not from assay-based typing. Samples came from the ongoing ImmuneRACE study (first 160 participants) plus 1,254 subjects from 6 global collaborators. The repertoires were released in a freely available public database intended as a resource for research on the immune response to SARS-CoV-2. The material from the prospective study consisted of cDNA or gDNA derived from T cells, B-cell-depleted T cells, or PBMCs.

The immunoSEQ Assay, a bias-controlled multiplex PCR, was used to amplify TCRbeta CDR3 regions from genomic DNA. As for the original processing: The number of nucleated cells in each sample was estimated by amplification of reference gene primers within the assay. Sequence reads were collapsed and filtered to measure the absolute abundance of every unique TCRbeta CDR3 rearrangement. For each sample, productive Simpson clonality was calculated by taking the square root of Simpson's diversity index across productive rearrangements. Held by TCRdb, this immuneACCESS table contains in-frame sequences only and omits some clones. Under half of the omission traces to an unresolved V gene where checked; the cause of the rest is unknown. Clone size and the V and J calls come from that table; the DNA yielded D and trimming. Here the sample has 200,000 to 300,000 clones; approximately 90% occur a single time. Jointly, the top ten make up about 4% of the sample.

Here is what the overall study found, with its caveats: The amount of clinical and demographic metadata varied by source and participant and was provided uncurated.

The receptor's source is a woman aged 25 to 39 who had recovered from COVID-19. The chain is assembled from TRBV5-6 and TRBJ1-5, with the D gene not clear enough to name. Input material: PBMCs or T cells enriched from blood (not recorded which). CDR3 loop: CASSQNLMRQPQHF. The sequence in DNA is TGTGCCAGCAGCCAGAATCTTATGCGGCAGCCCCAGCATTTT.